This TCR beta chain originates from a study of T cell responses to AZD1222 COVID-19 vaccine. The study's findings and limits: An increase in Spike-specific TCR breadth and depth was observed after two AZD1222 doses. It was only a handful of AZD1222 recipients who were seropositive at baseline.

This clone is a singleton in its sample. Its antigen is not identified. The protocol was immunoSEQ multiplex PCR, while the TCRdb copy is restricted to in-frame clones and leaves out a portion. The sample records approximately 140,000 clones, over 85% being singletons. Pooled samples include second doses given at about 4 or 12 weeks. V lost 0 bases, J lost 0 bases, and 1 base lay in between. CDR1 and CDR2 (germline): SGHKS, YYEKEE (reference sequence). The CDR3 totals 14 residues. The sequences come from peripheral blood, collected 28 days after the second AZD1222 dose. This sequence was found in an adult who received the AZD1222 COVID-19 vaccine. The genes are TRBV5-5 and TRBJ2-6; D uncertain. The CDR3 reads CASSLDSGANVLTF. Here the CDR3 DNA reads TGTGCCAGCAGCTTGGACTCTGGGGCCAACGTCCTGACTTTC.